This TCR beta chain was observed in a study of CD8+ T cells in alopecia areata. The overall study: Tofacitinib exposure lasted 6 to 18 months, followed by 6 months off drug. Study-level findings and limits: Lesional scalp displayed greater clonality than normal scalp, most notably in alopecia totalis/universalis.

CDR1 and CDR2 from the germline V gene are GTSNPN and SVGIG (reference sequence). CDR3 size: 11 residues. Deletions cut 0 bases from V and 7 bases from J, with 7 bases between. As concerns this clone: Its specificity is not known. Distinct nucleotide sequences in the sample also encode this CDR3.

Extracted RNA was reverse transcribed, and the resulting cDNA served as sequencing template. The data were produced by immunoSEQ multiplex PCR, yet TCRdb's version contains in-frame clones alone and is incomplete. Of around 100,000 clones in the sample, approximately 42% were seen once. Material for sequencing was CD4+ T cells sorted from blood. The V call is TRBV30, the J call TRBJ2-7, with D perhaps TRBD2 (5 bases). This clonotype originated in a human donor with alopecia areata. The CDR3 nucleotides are TGTGCCTGGAGTGTAGGCGGGGAGCAGTACTTC. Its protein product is CAWSVGGEQYF.